The 9 T cell receptor beta chains listed next were all sequenced from one sample in a study of Tregs in tolerant kidney transplant recipients. The method was immunoSEQ multiplex PCR; TCRdb's version includes in-frame clones alone and lacks a portion of them. Of about 120,000 clones listed, roughly nine tenths are singletons. What was sequenced was CD4+ T cells from blood. The receptors were sampled from a human donor in good health.

CDR3 sequence: CASSPGPSNEKLFF. In DNA, the CDR3 is TGTGCCAGCTCACCGGGACCCTCTAATGAAAAACTGTTTTTT. The genes are TRBV18 and TRBJ1-4, with a weak D call TRBD1 (5 bases). This CDR3 comprises 14 residues. Germline V gene data show CDR1 as KGHSH and CDR2 as LQKENI. Trimming cost V 3 bases and J 3 bases, with 8 bases left between them. Full variable domain (remainder filled in from reference TRBV18 and TRBJ1-4): NAGVMQNPRHLVRRRGQEARLRCSPMKGHSHVYWYRQLPEEGLKFMVYLQKENIIDESGMPKERFSAEFPKEGPSILRIQQVVRGDSAAYFCASSPGPSNEKLFFGSGTQLSVL.

V gene TRBV5-4 combines with J gene TRBJ2-1, with 11 bases fitting TRBD2. The CDR3 loop spans 14 amino acids. Germline CDR1 SGHNT, CDR2 YYREEE (reference sequence). V was clipped by 9 bases and J by 5 bases; unmatched bases: 7. The DNA for the CDR3 is TGTGCCACTATAGCGGGAGGGTGGGACAATGAGCAGTTCTTC. It yields the protein CATIAGGWDNEQFF. The whole variable domain, remainder taken from reference TRBV5-4 and TRBJ2-1, is ETGVTQSPTHLIKTRGQQVTLRCSSQSGHNTVSWYQQALGQGPQFIFQYYREEENGRGNFPPRFSGLQFPNYSSELNVNALELDDSALYLCATIAGGWDNEQFFGPGTRLTVL.

The chain links TRBV9 to TRBJ1-3, with D perhaps TRBD1 (5 bases). This CDR3 has 15 residues. V lost 1 base, J lost 8 bases, and 16 bases lay in between. The germline V gene has CDR1 SGDLS and CDR2 YYNGEE. The CDR3 protein is CASSVRDSSPDTIYF. The CDR3 nucleotides are TGTGCCAGCAGCGTACGCGACAGCTCCCCCGACACCATATATTTT.

This clone was seen only once. The chain couples TRBV5-6 to TRBJ2-7; D gene unclear. Trimming removed 4 bases at V and 4 bases at J, with 15 bases between. The germline gives CDR1 SGHDT, CDR2 YYEEEE. The CDR3 runs 14 residues. CDR3: CASSPIDSGYEQYF. Here the CDR3 DNA reads TGTGCCAGCAGCCCCATAGACTCCGGATACGAGCAGTACTTC.

V is TRBV11-2 and J is TRBJ2-3; D is tentatively TRBD1 or TRBD2 (5 bases each). The CDR3 length is 15 residues. Trimming left V 6 bases short and J 1 base short, with 14 bases between. Germline V gives CDR1 SGHAT, CDR2 FQNNGV. CDR3 nucleotide sequence: TGTGCCAGCAGGGGGGTGCGGGCTGGCACAGATACGCAGTATTTT. Translation: CASRGVRAGTDTQYF. Combining the CDR3 with reference TRBV11-2 and TRBJ2-3 gives the whole variable domain EAGVAQSPRYKIIEKRQSVAFWCNPISGHATLYWYQQILGQGPKLLIQFQNNGVVDDSQLPKDRFSAERLKGVDSTLKIQPAKLEDSAVYLCASRGVRAGTDTQYFGPGTRLTVL.

The J gene is TRBJ1-2, the V gene TRBV19; D is unresolved. Germline assignment: CDR1 LNHDA and CDR2 SQIVND (reference sequence). CDR3 size: 13 residues. The V gene lost 0 bases and the J gene lost 8 bases, with 10 bases spanning the gap. The CDR3 loop is CASSIDLVQGYTF. In nucleotides, the CDR3 is TGTGCCAGTAGTATAGATCTAGTACAGGGCTACACCTTC.

The genes are TRBV2 and TRBJ1-5, with a possible D match to TRBD1 (5 bases). The CDR3 loop spans 14 amino acids. Trimming pared 6 bases from V and 7 bases from J, leaving 16 bases between. Germline V lookup: CDR1 SNHLY, CDR2 FYNNEI. The chain's CDR3 is CASRATGGGQPQHF. The CDR3 nucleotides are TGTGCCAGCAGGGCTACTGGGGGAGGCCAGCCCCAGCATTTT.

In nucleotides, the CDR3 is TGTGCCAGCAGCTCACCGGGCCTGGCACGTCCAGGAGGCTACACCTTC. It codes for CASSSPGLARPGGYTF. The chain uses TRBV7-8 and TRBJ1-2; no firm D call. V lost 4 bases and J 8 bases, leaving 23 bases between the germline ends. The CDR3 runs to 16 residues. Germline CDR1 is SGHVS and CDR2 is FQNEAQ. Combining the CDR3 with reference TRBV7-8 and TRBJ1-2 gives the whole variable domain GAGVSQSPRYKVAKRGQDVALRCDPISGHVSLFWYQQALGQGPEFLTYFQNEAQLDKSGLPSDRFFAERPEGSVSTLKIQRTQQEDSAVYLCASSSPGLARPGGYTFGSGTRLTVV.

This sequence joins TRBV6-6 and TRBJ1-4; D not certain. The CDR3 length is 12 residues. V was cut by 4 bases and J by 4 bases, with 4 bases left in between. The V gene's germline CDR1 is MNHNY and CDR2 SVGAGI (reference sequence). Written as DNA, the CDR3 is TGTGCCAGCAGTTCCGGTAATGAAAAACTGTTTTTT. It encodes CASSSGNEKLFF.